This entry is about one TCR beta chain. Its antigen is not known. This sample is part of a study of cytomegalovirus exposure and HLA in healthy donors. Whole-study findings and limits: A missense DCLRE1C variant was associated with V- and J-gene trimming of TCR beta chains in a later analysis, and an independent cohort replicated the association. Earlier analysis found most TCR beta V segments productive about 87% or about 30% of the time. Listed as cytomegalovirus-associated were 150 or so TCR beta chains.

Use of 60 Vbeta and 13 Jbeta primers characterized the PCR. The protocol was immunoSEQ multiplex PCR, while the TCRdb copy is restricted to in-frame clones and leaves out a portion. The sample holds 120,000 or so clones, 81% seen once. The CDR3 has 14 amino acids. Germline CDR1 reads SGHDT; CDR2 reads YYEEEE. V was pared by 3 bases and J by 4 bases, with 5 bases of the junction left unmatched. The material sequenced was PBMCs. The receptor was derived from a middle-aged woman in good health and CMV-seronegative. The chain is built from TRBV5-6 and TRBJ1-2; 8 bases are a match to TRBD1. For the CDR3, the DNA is TGTGCCAGCAGCTCGACAGGGACAGGCTATGGCTACACCTTC. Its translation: CASSSTGTGYGYTF.